These T cell receptor beta chains were read from a single sample in a study of blood T cell repertoires in COVID-19. The assay was immunoSEQ multiplex PCR, and TCRdb's table has in-frame clones only and misses some. The data show over 200,000 clones, about nine tenths seen once. Specimen: peripheral blood. The receptors here all came from a man aged 50 to 60 with COVID-19, enrolled during active disease. Both conserved end residues are part of each CDR3. D genes are given only for firm matches. Only part of the rows carry a size: once, few, many, or a class if the clone is expanded.

abundance,v_gene,d_gene,j_gene,CDR3aa,CDR3nt
.,TRBV30,.,TRBJ1-4,CAWATGPNEKLFF,TGTGCCTGGGCGACAGGCCCTAATGAAAAACTGTTTTTT
.,TRBV10-3,TRBD1,TRBJ2-7,CASTWDSNYEQYF,TGTGCCAGTACTTGGGACAGCAACTACGAGCAGTACTTC
.,TRBV10-3,.,TRBJ1-3,CAITDERFSGNTIYF,TGTGCCATCACAGATGAGCGTTTCTCTGGAAACACCATATATTTT
.,TRBV9,TRBD1,TRBJ1-6,CASSGGGGNSPLHF,TGTGCCAGCAGCGGAGGGGGCGGTAATTCACCCCTCCACTTT
few,TRBV5-1,.,TRBJ2-2,CASSSLLQGRELFF,TGCGCCAGCAGCAGCCTTCTACAGGGCCGGGAGCTGTTTTTT
.,TRBV19,.,TRBJ1-5,CASSTPTRGNNQPQHF,TGTGCCAGTAGCACCCCGACCAGGGGTAACAATCAGCCCCAGCATTTT
.,TRBV20-1,TRBD1,TRBJ2-5,CSASKGQGPQETQYF,TGCAGTGCTAGTAAGGGACAGGGACCTCAAGAGACCCAGTACTTC
once,TRBV18,TRBD2,TRBJ2-1,CASSGGTSGSYNEQFF,TGTGCCAGCTCAGGGGGGACTAGCGGCTCCTACAATGAGCAGTTCTTC
.,TRBV10-3,TRBD2,TRBJ2-5,CAISEPRGGETQYF,TGTGCCATCAGTGAGCCTCGCGGGGGGGAGACCCAGTACTTC
few,TRBV5-6,TRBD1,TRBJ2-7,CASSLAFGTAYEQYF,TGTGCCAGCAGCTTGGCTTTCGGGACAGCCTACGAGCAGTACTTC
.,TRBV5-4,.,TRBJ2-5,CASSRDLEGLEETQYF,TGTGCCAGCAGCCGCGACTTGGAAGGCCTAGAAGAGACCCAGTACTTC
few,TRBV5-6,TRBD1,TRBJ1-1,CASRPDRGAEAFF,TGTGCCAGCAGACCGGACAGGGGAGCCGAAGCTTTCTTT
few,TRBV2,TRBD1,TRBJ1-1,CASGGQVMNTEAFF,TGTGCCAGCGGAGGACAGGTTATGAACACTGAAGCTTTCTTT
.,TRBV21-1,.,TRBJ1-5,CASSNLKGATGCQPQHF,TGTGCCAGCAGCAATCTGAAGGGGGCGACTGGGTGTCAGCCCCAGCATTTT